This entry is about one T cell receptor (beta chain). The antigen remains undetermined. Amplification from RNA transcripts yielded the TCR beta CDR3 regions. First-round RT-PCR used HTBI primers; second-round multiplex PCR followed. One entry per CDR3 protein, called by TCRdb with MiXCR from the multiplex PCR reads. The sample consists of about 220,000 distinct CDR3 sequences, approximately 21% of them appearing once. The data were obtained in a study of Graves' ophthalmopathy and Graves' hyperthyroidism. For the study at large: Untreated patients at initial diagnosis provided peripheral blood.

The CDR3 runs to 15 residues. V lost 4 bases, J lost 4 bases, and 7 bases stayed unmatched. The germline CDR1 and CDR2 sequences are KGHDR and SFDVKD. Study outcomes and limitations: Ophthalmopathy progression was predicted by the model at about 70% sensitivity and less than 75% specificity. A roughly 80% specificity and 87.88% sensitivity were achieved by a 13-signature model that separated ophthalmopathy from stable hyperthyroidism.

The chain employs TRBV24-1 and TRBJ1-1; 8 nucleotides agree with TRBD1. This TCR came from a woman aged 45-60 years with Graves' ophthalmopathy. The sample was peripheral blood. The CDR3 coding sequence is TGTGCCACCAGTGACGCGACAGGGGTGGGCACTGAAGCTTTCTTT. Amino acids: CATSDATGVGTEAFF.